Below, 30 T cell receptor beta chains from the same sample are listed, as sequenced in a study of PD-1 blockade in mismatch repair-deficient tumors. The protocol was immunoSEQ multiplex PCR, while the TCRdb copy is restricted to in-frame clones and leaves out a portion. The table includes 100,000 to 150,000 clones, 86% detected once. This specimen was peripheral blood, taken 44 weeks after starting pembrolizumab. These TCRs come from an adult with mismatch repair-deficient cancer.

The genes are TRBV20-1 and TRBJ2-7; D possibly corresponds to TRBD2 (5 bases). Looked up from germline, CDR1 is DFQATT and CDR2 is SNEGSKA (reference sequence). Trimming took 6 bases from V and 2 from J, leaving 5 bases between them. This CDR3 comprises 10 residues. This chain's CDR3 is CSAGAYEQYF. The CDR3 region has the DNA TGCAGTGCCGGGGCCTACGAGCAGTACTTC.

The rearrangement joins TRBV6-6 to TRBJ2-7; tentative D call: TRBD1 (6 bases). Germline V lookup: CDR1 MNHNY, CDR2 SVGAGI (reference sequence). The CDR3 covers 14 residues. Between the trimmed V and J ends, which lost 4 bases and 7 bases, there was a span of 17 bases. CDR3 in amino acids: CASSLGQSQVEQYF. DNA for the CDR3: TGTGCCAGCAGTTTAGGACAGTCCCAAGTAGAGCAGTACTTC.

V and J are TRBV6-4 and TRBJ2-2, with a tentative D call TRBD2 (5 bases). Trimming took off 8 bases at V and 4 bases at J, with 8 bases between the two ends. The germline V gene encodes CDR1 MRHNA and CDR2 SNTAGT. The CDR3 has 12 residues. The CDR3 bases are TGTGCCAGCGGGAGTGCCACCGGGGAGCTGTTTTTT. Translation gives CASGSATGELFF.

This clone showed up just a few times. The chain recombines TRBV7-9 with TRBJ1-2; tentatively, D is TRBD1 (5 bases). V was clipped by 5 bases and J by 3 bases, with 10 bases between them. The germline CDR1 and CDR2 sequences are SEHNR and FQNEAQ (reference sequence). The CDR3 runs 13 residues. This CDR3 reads CASSPAQDYGYTF. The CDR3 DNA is TGTGCCAGCAGCCCCGCACAGGACTATGGCTACACCTTC.

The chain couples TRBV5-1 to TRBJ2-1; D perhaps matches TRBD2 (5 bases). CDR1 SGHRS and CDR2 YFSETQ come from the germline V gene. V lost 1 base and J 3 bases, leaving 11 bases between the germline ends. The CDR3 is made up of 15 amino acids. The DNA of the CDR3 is TGCGCCAGCAGCTTGTCGGGATCCCTCTACAATGAGCAGTTCTTC. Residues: CASSLSGSLYNEQFF.

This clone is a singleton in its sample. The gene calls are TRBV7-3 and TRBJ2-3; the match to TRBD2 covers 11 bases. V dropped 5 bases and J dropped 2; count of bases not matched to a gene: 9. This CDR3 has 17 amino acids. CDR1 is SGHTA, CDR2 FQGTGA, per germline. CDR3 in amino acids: CASSPRPSGGYTDTQYF. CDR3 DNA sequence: TGTGCCAGCAGCCCTCGCCCTAGCGGGGGGTACACAGATACGCAGTATTTT.

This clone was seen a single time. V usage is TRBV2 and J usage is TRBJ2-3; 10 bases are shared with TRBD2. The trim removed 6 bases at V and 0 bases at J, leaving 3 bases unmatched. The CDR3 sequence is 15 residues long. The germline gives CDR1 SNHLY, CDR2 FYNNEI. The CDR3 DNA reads TGTGCCAGCAGGGGACTAGCGAGTAGCACAGATACGCAGTATTTT. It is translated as CASRGLASSTDTQYF.

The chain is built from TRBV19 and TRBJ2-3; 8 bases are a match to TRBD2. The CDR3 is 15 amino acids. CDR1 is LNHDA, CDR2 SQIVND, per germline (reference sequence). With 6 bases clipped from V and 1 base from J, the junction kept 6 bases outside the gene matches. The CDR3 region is CASRERERGTDTQYF. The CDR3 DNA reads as TGTGCCAGTAGGGAGCGGGAGAGGGGCACAGATACGCAGTATTTT.

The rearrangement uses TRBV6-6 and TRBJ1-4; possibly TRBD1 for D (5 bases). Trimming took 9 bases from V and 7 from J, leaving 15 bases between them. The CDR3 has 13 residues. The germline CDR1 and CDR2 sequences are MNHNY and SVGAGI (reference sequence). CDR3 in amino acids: CASRTPGLEKLFF. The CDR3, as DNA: TGTGCCAGTCGAACTCCAGGGCTTGAAAAACTGTTTTTT.

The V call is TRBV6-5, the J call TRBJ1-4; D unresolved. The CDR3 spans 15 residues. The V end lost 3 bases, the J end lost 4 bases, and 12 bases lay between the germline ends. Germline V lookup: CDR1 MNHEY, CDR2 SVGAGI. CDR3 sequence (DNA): TGTGCCAGCAGTTATACCTGGGCCCTTAATGAAAAACTGTTTTTT. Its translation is CASSYTWALNEKLFF.

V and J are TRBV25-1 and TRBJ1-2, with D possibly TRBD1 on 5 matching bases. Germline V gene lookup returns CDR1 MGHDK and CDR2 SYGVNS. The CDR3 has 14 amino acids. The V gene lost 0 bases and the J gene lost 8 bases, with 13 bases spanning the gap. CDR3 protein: CASSEYAGRSGYTF. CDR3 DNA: TGTGCCAGCAGTGAATATGCGGGGCGCTCGGGCTACACCTTC.

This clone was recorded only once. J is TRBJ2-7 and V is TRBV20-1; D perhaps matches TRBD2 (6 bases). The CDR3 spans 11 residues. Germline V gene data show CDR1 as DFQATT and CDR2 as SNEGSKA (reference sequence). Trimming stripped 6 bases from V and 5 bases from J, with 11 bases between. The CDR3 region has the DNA TGCAGTGCCAGACTAGTCCACGAGCAGTACTTC. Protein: CSARLVHEQYF.

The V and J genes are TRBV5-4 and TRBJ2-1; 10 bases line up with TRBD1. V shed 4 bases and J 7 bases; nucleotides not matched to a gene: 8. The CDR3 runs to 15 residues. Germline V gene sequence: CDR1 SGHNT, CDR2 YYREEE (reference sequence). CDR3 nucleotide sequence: TGTGCCAGCAGCGCCCGACAGGGGGCGCTTAATGAGCAGTTCTTC. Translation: CASSARQGALNEQFF.

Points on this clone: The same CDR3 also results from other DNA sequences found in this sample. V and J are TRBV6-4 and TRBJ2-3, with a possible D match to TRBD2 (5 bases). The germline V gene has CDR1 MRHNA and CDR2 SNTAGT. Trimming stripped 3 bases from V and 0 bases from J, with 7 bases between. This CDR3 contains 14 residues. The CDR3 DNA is TGTGCCAGCAGTGAGGGCGGGAGCACAGATACGCAGTATTTT. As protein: CASSEGGSTDTQYF.

CDR3 sequence: CASSFGTGLGYTF. The CDR3 nucleotides read TGTGCCAGCAGTTTTGGGACAGGGTTAGGCTACACCTTC. The rearrangement joins TRBV27 to TRBJ1-2; 9 nucleotides match TRBD1. This CDR3 has 13 amino acids. The ends lost 3 bases at V and 8 bases at J; junction bases unmatched: 4. The germline CDR1 and CDR2 sequences are MNHEY and SMNVEV (reference sequence).

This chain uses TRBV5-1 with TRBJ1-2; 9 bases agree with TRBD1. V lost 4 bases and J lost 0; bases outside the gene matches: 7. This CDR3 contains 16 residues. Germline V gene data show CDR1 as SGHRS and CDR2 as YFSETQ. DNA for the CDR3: TGCGCCAGCAGCCGAAGACAGGGGGTGGCTAACTATGGCTACACCTTC. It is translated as CASSRRQGVANYGYTF.

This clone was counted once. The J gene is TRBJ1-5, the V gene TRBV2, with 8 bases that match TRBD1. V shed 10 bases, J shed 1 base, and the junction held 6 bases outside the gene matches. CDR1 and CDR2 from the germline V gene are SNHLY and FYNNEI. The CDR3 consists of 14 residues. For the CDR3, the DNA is TGTGCCACCTCCGGACAGGGAAGCAATCAGCCCCAGCATTTT. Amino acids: CATSGQGSNQPQHF.

CDR3 loop: CASSLSGAAQYF. DNA of the CDR3: TGTGCCAGCAGTTTATCAGGGGCGGCCCAGTACTTC. V is TRBV28 and J is TRBJ2-5; D may be TRBD1 (6 bases). Trimming shortened V by 1 base and J by 9 bases, and 9 bases separated the two germline ends. This CDR3 has 12 residues. Germline values: CDR1 MDHEN, CDR2 SYDVKM.

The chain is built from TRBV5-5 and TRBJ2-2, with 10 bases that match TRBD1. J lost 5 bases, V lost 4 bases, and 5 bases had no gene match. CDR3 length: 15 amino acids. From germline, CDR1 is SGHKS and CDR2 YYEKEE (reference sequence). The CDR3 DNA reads TGTGCCAGCAGCGGGGACAGGGGAGAAACCGGGGAGCTGTTTTTT. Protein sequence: CASSGDRGETGELFF.

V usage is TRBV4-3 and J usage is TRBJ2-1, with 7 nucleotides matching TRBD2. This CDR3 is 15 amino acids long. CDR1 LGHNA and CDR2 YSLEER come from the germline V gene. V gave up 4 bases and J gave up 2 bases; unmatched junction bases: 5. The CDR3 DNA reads TGCGCCAGCAGCCCACGAAGCGGGACCTACAATGAGCAGTTCTTC. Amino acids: CASSPRSGTYNEQFF.

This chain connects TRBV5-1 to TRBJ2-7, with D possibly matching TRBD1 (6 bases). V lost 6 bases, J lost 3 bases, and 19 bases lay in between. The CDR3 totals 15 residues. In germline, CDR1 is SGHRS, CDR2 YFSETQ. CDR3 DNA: TGCGCCAGCAAATCTATAGGGGGATCAATCTACGAGCAGTACTTC. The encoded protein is CASKSIGGSIYEQYF.

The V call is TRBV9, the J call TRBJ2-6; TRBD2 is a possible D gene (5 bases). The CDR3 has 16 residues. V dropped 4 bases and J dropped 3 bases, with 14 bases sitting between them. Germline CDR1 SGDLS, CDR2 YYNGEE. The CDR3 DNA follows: TGTGCCAGCAGCCCGTATAGCGTCGGTGGGGCCAACGTCCTGACTTTC. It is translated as CASSPYSVGGANVLTF.

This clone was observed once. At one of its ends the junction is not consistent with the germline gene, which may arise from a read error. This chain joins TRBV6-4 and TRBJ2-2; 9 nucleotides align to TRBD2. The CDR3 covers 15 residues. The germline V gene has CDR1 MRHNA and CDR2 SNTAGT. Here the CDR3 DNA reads TGTGCCAGCAGTGACTCTAGCGGGAGCACCGAGGAGCTGTTTTTT. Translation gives CASSDSSGSTEELFF.

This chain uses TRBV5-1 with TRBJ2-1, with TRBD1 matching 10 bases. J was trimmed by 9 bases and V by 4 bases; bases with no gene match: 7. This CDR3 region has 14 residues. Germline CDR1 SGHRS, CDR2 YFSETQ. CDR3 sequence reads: CASSGGQGLGEQFF. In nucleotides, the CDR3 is TGCGCCAGCAGCGGGGGACAGGGGTTAGGTGAGCAGTTCTTC.

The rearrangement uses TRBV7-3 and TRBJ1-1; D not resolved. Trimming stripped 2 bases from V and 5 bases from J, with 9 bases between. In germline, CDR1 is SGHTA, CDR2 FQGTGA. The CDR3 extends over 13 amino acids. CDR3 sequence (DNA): TGTGCCAGCAGCTTATCGCGACAAACTGAAGCTTTCTTT. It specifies CASSLSRQTEAFF.

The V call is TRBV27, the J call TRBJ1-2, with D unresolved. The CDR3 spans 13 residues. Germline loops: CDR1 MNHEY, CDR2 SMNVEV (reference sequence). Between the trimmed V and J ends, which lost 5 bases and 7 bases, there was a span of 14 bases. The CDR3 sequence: CASSQTPHRGYTF. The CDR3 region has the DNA TGTGCCAGCAGTCAAACCCCCCATCGTGGCTACACCTTC.

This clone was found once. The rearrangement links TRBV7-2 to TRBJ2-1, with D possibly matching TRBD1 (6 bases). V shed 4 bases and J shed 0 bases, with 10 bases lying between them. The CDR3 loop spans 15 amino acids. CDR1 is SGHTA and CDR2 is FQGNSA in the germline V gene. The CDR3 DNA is TGTGCCAGCAGCTCCGGGACAACCTCCTACAATGAGCAGTTCTTC. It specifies CASSSGTTSYNEQFF.

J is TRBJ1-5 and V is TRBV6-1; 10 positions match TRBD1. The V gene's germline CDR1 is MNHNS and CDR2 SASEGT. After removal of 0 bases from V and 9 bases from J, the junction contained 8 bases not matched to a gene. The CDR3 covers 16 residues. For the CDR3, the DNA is TGTGCCAGCAGTGAAGCGGCCGGGACAGGGGTACGGCCCCAGCATTTT. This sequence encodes CASSEAAGTGVRPQHF.

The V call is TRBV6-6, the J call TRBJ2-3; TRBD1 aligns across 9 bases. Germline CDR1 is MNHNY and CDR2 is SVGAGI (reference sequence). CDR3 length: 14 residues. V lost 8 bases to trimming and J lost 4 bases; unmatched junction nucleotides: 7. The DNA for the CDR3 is TGTGCCAGCGTGGGGACAGGGAGGGCAGATACGCAGTATTTT. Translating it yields CASVGTGRADTQYF.

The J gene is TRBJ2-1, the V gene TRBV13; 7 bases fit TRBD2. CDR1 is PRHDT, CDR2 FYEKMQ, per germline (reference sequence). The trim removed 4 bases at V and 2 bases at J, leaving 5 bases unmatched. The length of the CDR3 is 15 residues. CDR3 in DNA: TGTGCCAGCAGCTCGGGGGGTAGTACCTACAATGAGCAGTTCTTC. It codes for CASSSGGSTYNEQFF.